This TCR beta chain was sequenced during a study of T cells in Graves' hyperthyroidism and ophthalmopathy. J gave up 6 bases and V 1 base, and 2 bases lay outside the gene matches. The CDR3 has 13 residues. From germline, CDR1 is MGHRA and CDR2 YSYEKL. About this clonotype itself: The antigen is unknown.

TCR beta CDR3 sequences were amplified from RNA transcripts. The TCR CDR3 was amplified in a first-round RT-PCR using the HTBI primer set. A single record per CDR3 protein comes from TCRdb applying MiXCR to the multiplex PCR reads. The sample records roughly 800,000 distinct CDR3 sequences, roughly 37% being singletons. Overall study results and limits: Ophthalmopathy got predicted by the model a median approximately six months before its onset.

This sequence originates from a man aged 18 to 35 with Graves' hyperthyroidism. Sequences were obtained from blood. The rearrangement uses TRBV4-1 and TRBJ1-1; TRBD1 matches 7 bases. CDR3 in DNA: TGCGCCAGCAGCCAAGTGGGGACAGCTGAAGCTTTCTTT. Translation gives CASSQVGTAEAFF.